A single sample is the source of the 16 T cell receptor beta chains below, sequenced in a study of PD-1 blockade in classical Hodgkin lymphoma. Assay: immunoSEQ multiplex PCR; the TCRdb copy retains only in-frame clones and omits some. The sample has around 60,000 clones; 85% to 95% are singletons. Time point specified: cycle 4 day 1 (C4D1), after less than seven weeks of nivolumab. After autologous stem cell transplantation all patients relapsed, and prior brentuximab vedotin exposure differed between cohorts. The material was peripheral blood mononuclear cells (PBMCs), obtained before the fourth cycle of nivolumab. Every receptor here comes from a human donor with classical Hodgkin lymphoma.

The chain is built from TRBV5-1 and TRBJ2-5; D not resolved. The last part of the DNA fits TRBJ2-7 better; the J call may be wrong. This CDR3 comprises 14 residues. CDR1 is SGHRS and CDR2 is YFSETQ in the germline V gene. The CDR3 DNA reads TGCGCCAGCAGCTTGGCCCCGGGTTCCTACGAGCAGTACTTC. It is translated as CASSLAPGSYEQYF.

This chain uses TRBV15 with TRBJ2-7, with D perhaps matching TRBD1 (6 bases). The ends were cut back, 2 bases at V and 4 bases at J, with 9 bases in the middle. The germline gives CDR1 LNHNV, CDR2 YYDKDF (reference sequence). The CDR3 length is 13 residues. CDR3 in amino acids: CATSRTRGYEQYF. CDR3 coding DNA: TGTGCCACCAGCAGAACTAGGGGGTACGAGCAGTACTTC.

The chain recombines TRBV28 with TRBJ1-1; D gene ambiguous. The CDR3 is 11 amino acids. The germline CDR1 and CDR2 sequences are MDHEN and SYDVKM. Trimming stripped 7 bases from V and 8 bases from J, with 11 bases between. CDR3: CASTSGFEAFF. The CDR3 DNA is TGTGCCAGCACATCGGGTTTCGAAGCTTTCTTT.

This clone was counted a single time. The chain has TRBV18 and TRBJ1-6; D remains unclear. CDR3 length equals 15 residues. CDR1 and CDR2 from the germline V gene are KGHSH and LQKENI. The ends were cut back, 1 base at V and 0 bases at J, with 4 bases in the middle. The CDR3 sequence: CASSPRGSYNSPLHF. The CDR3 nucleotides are TGTGCCAGCTCACCACGGGGCTCCTATAATTCACCCCTCCACTTT.

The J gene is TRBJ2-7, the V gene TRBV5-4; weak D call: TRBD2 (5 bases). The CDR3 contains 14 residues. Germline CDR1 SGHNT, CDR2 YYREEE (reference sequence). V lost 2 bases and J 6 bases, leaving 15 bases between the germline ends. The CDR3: CASSFNSDSGEQYF. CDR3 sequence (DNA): TGTGCCAGCAGCTTTAATTCGGACTCGGGCGAGCAGTACTTC.

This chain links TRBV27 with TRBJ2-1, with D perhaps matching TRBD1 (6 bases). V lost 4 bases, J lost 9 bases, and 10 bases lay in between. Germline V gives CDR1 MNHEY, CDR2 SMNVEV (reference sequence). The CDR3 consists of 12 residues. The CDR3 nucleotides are TGTGCCAGCAGTTATCAGGGGCTTGAGCAGTTCTTC. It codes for CASSYQGLEQFF.

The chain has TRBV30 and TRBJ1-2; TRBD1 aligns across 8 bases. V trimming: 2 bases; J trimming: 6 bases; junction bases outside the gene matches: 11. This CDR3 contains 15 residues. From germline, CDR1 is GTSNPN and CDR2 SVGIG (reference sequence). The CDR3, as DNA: TGTGCCTGGAGTCCACGAAGTTGGACAGGGAATGGCTACACCTTC. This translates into CAWSPRSWTGNGYTF.

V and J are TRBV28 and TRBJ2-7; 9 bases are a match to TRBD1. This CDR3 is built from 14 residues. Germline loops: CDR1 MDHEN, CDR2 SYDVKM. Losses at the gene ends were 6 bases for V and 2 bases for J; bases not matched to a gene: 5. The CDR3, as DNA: TGTGCCAGCAGCTCCGGGACAGGGCCCTACGAGCAGTACTTC. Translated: CASSSGTGPYEQYF.

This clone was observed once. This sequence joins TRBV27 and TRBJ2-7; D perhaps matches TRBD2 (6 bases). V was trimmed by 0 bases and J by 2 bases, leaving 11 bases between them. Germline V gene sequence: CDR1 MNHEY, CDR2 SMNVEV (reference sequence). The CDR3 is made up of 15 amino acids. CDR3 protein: CASSLSGGPAYEQYF. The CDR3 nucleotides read TGTGCCAGCAGTTTATCCGGAGGGCCTGCCTACGAGCAGTACTTC.

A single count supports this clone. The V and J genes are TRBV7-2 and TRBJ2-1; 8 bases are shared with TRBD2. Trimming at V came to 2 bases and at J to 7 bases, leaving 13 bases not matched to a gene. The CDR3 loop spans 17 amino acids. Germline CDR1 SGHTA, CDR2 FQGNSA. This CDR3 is CASSLSPGTRGWNEQFF. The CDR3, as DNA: TGTGCCAGCAGCTTAAGTCCCGGGACTAGGGGATGGAATGAGCAGTTCTTC.

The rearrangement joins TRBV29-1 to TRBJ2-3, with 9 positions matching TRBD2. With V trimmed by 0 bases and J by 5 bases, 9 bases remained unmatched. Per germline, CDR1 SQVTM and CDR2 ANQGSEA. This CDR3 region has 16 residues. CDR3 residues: CSVEDRASGNIDTQYF. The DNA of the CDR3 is TGCAGCGTTGAAGATCGGGCTAGCGGGAACATAGATACGCAGTATTTT.

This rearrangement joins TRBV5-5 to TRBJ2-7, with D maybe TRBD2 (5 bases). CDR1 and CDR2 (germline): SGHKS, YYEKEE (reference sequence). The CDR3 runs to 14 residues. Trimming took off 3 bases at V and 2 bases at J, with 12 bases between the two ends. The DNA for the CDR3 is TGTGCCAGCAGCTACGGACTGGATGCCTACGAGCAGTACTTC. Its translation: CASSYGLDAYEQYF.

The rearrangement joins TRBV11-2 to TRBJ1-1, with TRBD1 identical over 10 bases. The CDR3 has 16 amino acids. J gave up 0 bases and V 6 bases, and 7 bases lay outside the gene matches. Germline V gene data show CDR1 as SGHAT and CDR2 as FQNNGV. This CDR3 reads CASRNRDRGVNTEAFF. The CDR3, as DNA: TGTGCCAGCAGGAACCGGGACAGGGGTGTGAACACTGAAGCTTTCTTT.

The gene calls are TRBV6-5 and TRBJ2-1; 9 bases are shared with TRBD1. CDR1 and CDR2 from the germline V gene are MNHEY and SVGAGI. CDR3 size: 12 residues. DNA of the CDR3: TGTGTCGCCGGGACAGGGAGCGATGAGCAGTTCTTC. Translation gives CVAGTGSDEQFF.

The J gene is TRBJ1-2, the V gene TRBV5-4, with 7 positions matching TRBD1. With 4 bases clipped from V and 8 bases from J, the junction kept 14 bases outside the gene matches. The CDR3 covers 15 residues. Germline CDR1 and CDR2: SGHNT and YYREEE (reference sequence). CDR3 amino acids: CASSRGTETLEGYTF. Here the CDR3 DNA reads TGTGCCAGCAGCCGCGGGACAGAGACCCTTGAGGGCTACACCTTC. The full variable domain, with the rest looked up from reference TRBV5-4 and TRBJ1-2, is ETGVTQSPTHLIKTRGQQVTLRCSSQSGHNTVSWYQQALGQGPQFIFQYYREEENGRGNFPPRFSGLQFPNYSSELNVNALELDDSALYLCASSRGTETLEGYTFGSGTRLTVV.

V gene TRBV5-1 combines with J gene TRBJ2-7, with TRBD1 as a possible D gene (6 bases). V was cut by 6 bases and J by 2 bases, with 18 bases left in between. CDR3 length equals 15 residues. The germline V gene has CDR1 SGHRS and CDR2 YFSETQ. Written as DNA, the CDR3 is TGCGCCAGCAAAATCCGGGGACAAGGGGCCTACGAGCAGTACTTC. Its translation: CASKIRGQGAYEQYF.